The 24 T cell receptor beta chains below were found in one sample sequenced in a study of technical replicates of blood from a few donors. Method: immunoSEQ multiplex PCR; TCRdb's copy keeps in-frame clones and lacks some. The sample includes 75,000 to 85,000 clones, roughly 77% of them seen just once. The sequenced sample consisted of PBMCs. Every receptor here comes from a human donor in good health. Some clones in this sample may be carry-over from other donors' samples.

This clone appeared a single time. The V call is TRBV7-3, the J call TRBJ2-1; 9 nucleotides line up with TRBD2. After removal of 5 bases from V and 9 bases from J, the junction contained 8 bases not matched to a gene. The germline V gene encodes CDR1 SGHTA and CDR2 FQGTGA. This CDR3 has 14 amino acids. The CDR3 is CASSPGTSRAEQFF. DNA of the CDR3: TGTGCCAGCAGCCCTGGGACTAGCAGGGCTGAGCAGTTCTTC.

CDR3 nucleotide sequence: TGTGCCAGCAGCCCCCGGACAGGAGTCAATGAGCAGTTCTTC. Its translation: CASSPRTGVNEQFF. The chain joins TRBV11-1 to TRBJ2-1; 7 bases fit TRBD1. The CDR3 spans 14 residues. J was trimmed by 6 bases and V by 5 bases; bases with no gene match: 7. Per the germline V gene, CDR1 is SGHAT and CDR2 is FQDESV (reference sequence).

The chain carries TRBV7-6 and TRBJ2-3; 12 bases agree with TRBD2. Germline V gene lookup returns CDR1 SGHVS and CDR2 FNYEAQ. After removal of 5 bases from V and 5 bases from J, the junction contained 2 bases not matched to a gene. The CDR3 runs to 14 residues. The CDR3 bases are TGTGCCAGCAGCAAGGGACTAGCGGGAGATACGCAGTATTTT. Translating gives CASSKGLAGDTQYF.

This rearrangement joins TRBV5-1 to TRBJ1-1; TRBD1 might be the D (6 bases). V shed 4 bases and J shed 8 bases, with 9 bases lying between them. From germline, CDR1 is SGHRS and CDR2 YFSETQ. The CDR3 spans 11 residues. CDR3 nucleotides: TGCGCCAGCAGCCTGGGGACAGAAGCTTTCTTT. Translating gives CASSLGTEAFF. Together with reference TRBV5-1 and TRBJ1-1, the CDR3 gives the full variable domain: KAGVTQTPRYLIKTRGQQVTLSCSPISGHRSVSWYQQTPGQGLQFLFEYFSETQRNKGNFPGRFSGRQFSNSRSEMNVSTLELGDSALYLCASSLGTEAFFGQGTRLTVV.

This clone showed up just once. The genes are TRBV11-2 and TRBJ2-5; perhaps TRBD2 as D (5 bases). This CDR3 comprises 15 residues. Germline-derived CDR1 and CDR2 are SGHAT and FQNNGV. V gave up 2 bases and J gave up 5 bases, with 15 bases separating them. CDR3 DNA: TGTGCCAGCAGCTTAAGGGAACTAGTTCTGGAGACCCAGTACTTC. This translates into CASSLRELVLETQYF.

The V call is TRBV6-1, the J call TRBJ2-7, with a weak D call TRBD2 (7 bases). This CDR3 spans 18 amino acids. Germline V CDR1 and CDR2: MNHNS, SASEGT. With 2 bases removed from V and 4 bases from J, the gap between germline ends came to 24 bases. This CDR3 reads CASSEWRGGREIAYEQYF. In DNA form, the CDR3 reads TGTGCCAGCAGTGAATGGAGAGGGGGGCGGGAGATTGCATACGAGCAGTACTTC.

The rearrangement joins TRBV19 to TRBJ2-1; 12 bases fit TRBD2. The germline gives CDR1 LNHDA, CDR2 SQIVND (reference sequence). The trim removed 5 bases at V and 6 bases at J, leaving 5 bases unmatched. The CDR3 has 15 residues. CDR3 region: CASSVGLAGPNEQFF. DNA for the CDR3: TGTGCCAGTAGTGTCGGACTAGCGGGGCCCAATGAGCAGTTCTTC.

The chain uses TRBV5-1 and TRBJ1-6, with 7 bases identical to TRBD1. Germline CDR1 and CDR2: SGHRS and YFSETQ. The junction had 8 bases not matched to a gene; V was cut back by 4 bases and J by 10 bases. The CDR3 is 14 residues long. The CDR3 bases are TGCGCCAGCAGCCAAGACAGGGAAAAGTCACCCCTCCACTTT. Translation: CASSQDREKSPLHF.

This chain links TRBV7-2 with TRBJ2-7; TRBD1 might be the D (9 bases). V lost 4 bases to trimming and J lost 3 bases, with 16 bases between them. Germline V gene data show CDR1 as SGHTA and CDR2 as FQGNSA. The CDR3 contains 15 residues. This CDR3 reads CASSSAGDRVYEQYF. The CDR3 bases are TGTGCCAGCAGCTCAGCGGGGGACAGGGTCTACGAGCAGTACTTC.

This clone was observed a single time. The chain uses TRBV7-2 and TRBJ2-3; TRBD2 is a possible D gene (6 bases). Germline V gives CDR1 SGHTA, CDR2 FQGNSA. The ends were cut back, 3 bases at V and 2 bases at J, with 9 bases in the middle. This CDR3 has 14 amino acids. The CDR3 bases are TGTGCCAGCAGCTTGGAGGGAATCACAGATACGCAGTATTTT. Translated, it gives CASSLEGITDTQYF.

V gene TRBV10-3 combines with J gene TRBJ1-1; D remains ambiguous. Germline CDR1 and CDR2: ENHRY and SYGVKD. The V and J ends lost 1 base and 6 bases respectively, with 12 bases between them. The CDR3 runs to 14 residues. As DNA, the CDR3 is TGTGCCATCAGTGAGTTTCGGGGAGAGGCTGAAGCTTTCTTT. Amino acids: CAISEFRGEAEAFF.

J is TRBJ1-5 and V is TRBV27, with 8 bases identical to TRBD1. The CDR3 sequence is 16 residues long. Germline assignment: CDR1 MNHEY and CDR2 SMNVEV (reference sequence). J was trimmed by 4 bases and V by 4 bases; bases with no gene match: 9. CDR3 amino acids: CASSSNPGQVNQPQHF. The CDR3 bases are TGTGCCAGCAGTTCAAACCCGGGACAGGTAAATCAGCCCCAGCATTTT.

This clone was counted a few times. The rearrangement links TRBV5-6 to TRBJ1-5; 9 bases agree with TRBD1. Germline V gene sequence: CDR1 SGHDT, CDR2 YYEEEE. The CDR3 runs 14 residues. V shed 2 bases and J 6 bases; nucleotides not matched to a gene: 3. The CDR3 loop reads CASSFGTGFQPQHF. The CDR3 coding sequence is TGTGCCAGCAGCTTCGGGACAGGGTTTCAGCCCCAGCATTTT.

V and J are TRBV7-4 and TRBJ1-1; 8 positions agree with TRBD1. CDR3 length: 16 residues. V shed 4 bases, J shed 4 bases, and the junction held 11 bases outside the gene matches. Germline V lookup: CDR1 SGHVT, CDR2 SQSDAQ. CDR3 sequence (DNA): TGTGCCAGCAGCTCGACAGGGGTCTACAGAAGCACTGAAGCTTTCTTT. Translation: CASSSTGVYRSTEAFF.

This sequence joins TRBV21-1 and TRBJ2-5; no check of the table's D call, TRBD2, against the DNA was made. TRBV21-1 is reported as a pseudogene. This CDR3 spans 16 amino acids. The CDR3 loop reads CASSTGGTSGDWTQYF. The DNA for the CDR3 is TGTGCCAGCAGCACGGGCGGGACTAGCGGGGATTGGACCCAGTACTTC.

The J gene is TRBJ2-6, the V gene TRBV10-3; D perhaps matches TRBD1 (5 bases). CDR1 and CDR2 (germline): ENHRY, SYGVKD. The V end was cut by 3 bases, the J end by 2 bases, with 14 bases between. There are 17 residues in the CDR3. CDR3 sequence: CAISDSQGKAGANVLTF. DNA of the CDR3: TGTGCCATCAGTGACAGCCAGGGAAAGGCTGGGGCCAACGTCCTGACTTTC.

The gene calls are TRBV4-1 and TRBJ2-5; TRBD1 agrees at 10 bases. Germline V lookup: CDR1 MGHRA, CDR2 YSYEKL. CDR3 size: 16 residues. The junction had 11 bases not matched to a gene; V was cut back by 3 bases and J by 7 bases. The CDR3 DNA is TGCGCCAGCAGCCAGACCCCGGACAGGGGGAGAGGGACCCAGTACTTC. This codes for CASSQTPDRGRGTQYF.

The V call is TRBV4-1, the J call TRBJ1-3; D gene ambiguous. Germline V gives CDR1 MGHRA, CDR2 YSYEKL. This CDR3 is built from 15 residues. Trimming cost V 4 bases and J 4 bases, with 14 bases left between them. CDR3 DNA: TGCGCCAGCAGCCTAAGCGCGCTTCGGGGAAACACCATATATTTT. This encodes CASSLSALRGNTIYF.

This clone was detected only a few times. J is TRBJ2-4 and V is TRBV2; D is possibly TRBD1 (7 bases). The CDR3 loop spans 16 amino acids. Germline lookup yields CDR1 SNHLY and CDR2 FYNNEI. Deletions cut 6 bases from V and 0 bases from J, with 15 bases between. CDR3 residues: CASSGDQGGAKNIQYF. The CDR3 DNA reads as TGTGCCAGCAGCGGGGACCAGGGGGGAGCCAAAAACATTCAGTACTTC.

CDR3 in amino acids: CSASIYEQYF. The CDR3 coding sequence is TGCAGTGCTAGTATCTACGAGCAGTACTTC. V is TRBV20-1 and J is TRBJ2-7; the D is unclear. CDR1 is DFQATT and CDR2 is SNEGSKA in the germline V gene (reference sequence). Trimming took 3 bases from V and 3 from J, leaving 3 bases between them. The CDR3 sequence is 10 residues long.

The chain combines TRBV7-3 with TRBJ2-1, with a possible D match to TRBD2 (6 bases). CDR1 SGHTA and CDR2 FQGTGA come from the germline V gene. This CDR3 has 16 amino acids. V lost 2 bases to trimming and J lost 1 base, with 12 bases between them. The CDR3 DNA follows: TGTGCCAGCAGCTTATGGGCGGGGAAATCCTACAATGAGCAGTTCTTC. It translates to CASSLWAGKSYNEQFF.

The V gene is TRBV7-3, the J gene TRBJ2-3; tentative D call: TRBD2 (5 bases). The V gene's germline CDR1 is SGHTA and CDR2 FQGTGA. The germline V and J ends were trimmed by 3 bases and 0 bases, with 10 bases remaining between them. This CDR3 region has 15 residues. This CDR3 reads CASSFGGSSTDTQYF. In DNA, the CDR3 is TGTGCCAGCAGCTTTGGCGGGTCTAGCACAGATACGCAGTATTTT.

This chain uses TRBV23-1 with TRBJ2-7; TRBD1 matches 7 bases. TRBV23-1 is flagged as an ORF with uncertain function. After removal of 2 bases from V and 0 bases from J, the junction contained 4 bases not matched to a gene. The CDR3 sequence is 15 residues long. This chain's CDR3 is CASSQPGQTSYEQYF. The CDR3 coding sequence is TGCGCCAGCAGTCAACCGGGACAGACCTCCTACGAGCAGTACTTC.

V gene TRBV29-1 combines with J gene TRBJ2-7, with TRBD2 matching 7 bases. J was trimmed by 6 bases and V by 6 bases; bases with no gene match: 14. This CDR3 is 14 amino acids long. CDR1 is SQVTM, CDR2 ANQGSEA, per germline. The CDR3 DNA sequence: TGCAGCGTCGCACATCGGACTAGGTGGGGCGAGCAGTACTTC. It translates to CSVAHRTRWGEQYF.